This T cell receptor (beta chain) was sequenced during a study of T cells in Graves' hyperthyroidism and ophthalmopathy. Study findings and constraints: Blood also held most thyroid clonotypes expanded beyond 0.001. Ophthalmopathy prediction by the model preceded onset by a median about 6.5 months.

CDR1 is DFQATT, CDR2 SNEGSKA, per germline (reference sequence). The CDR3 has 15 amino acids. V shed 2 bases and J shed 2 bases, with 13 bases lying between them. Amplified TCR beta CDR3 regions derived from RNA transcripts. HTBI primers were the set used in a first-round RT-PCR of the TCR CDR3. A single record per CDR3 protein comes from TCRdb applying MiXCR to the multiplex PCR reads. Of 600,000 to 700,000 distinct CDR3 sequences detected, just under 45% appear once; the ten largest clones hold under 8.5%. A note on this clonotype: Its antigen is unidentified.

This sequence originates from an adult man with Graves' disease, either hyperthyroidism or ophthalmopathy (not recorded which). The genes are TRBV20-1 and TRBJ1-3, with D possibly being TRBD1 (5 bases). The sequenced material came from peripheral blood or thyroid tissue (not recorded which). CDR3 sequence: CSARIRGRAGNTIYF. Here the CDR3 DNA reads TGCAGTGCTAGAATTCGGGGGAGGGCTGGAAACACCATATATTTT.